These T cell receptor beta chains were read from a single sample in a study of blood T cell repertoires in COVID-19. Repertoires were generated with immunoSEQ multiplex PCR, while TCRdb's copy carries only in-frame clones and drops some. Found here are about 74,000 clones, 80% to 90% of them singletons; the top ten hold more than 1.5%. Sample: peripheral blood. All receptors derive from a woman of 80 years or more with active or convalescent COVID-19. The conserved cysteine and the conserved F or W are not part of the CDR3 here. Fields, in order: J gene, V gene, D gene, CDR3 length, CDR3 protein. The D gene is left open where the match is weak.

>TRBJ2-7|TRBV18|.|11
ASSPPEAYEQY
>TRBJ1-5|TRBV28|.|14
ASSLWSEFSNQPQH
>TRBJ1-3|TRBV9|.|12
ASSPRLRTDTIY
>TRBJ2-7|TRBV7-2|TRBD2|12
ASSLGLAGYEQY
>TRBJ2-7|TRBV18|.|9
ASSPADEQY
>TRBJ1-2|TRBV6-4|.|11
ASPRRCNYGYT
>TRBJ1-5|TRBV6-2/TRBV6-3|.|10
ASSYRNQPQH
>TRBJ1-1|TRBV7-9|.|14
ASSLVIGNRAPEAF
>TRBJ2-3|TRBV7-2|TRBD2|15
ASSLGGLAGEGGTQY
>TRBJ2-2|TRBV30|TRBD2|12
AWRIAGAGGELF
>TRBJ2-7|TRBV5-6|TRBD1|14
ASSSLAGRGRDEQY
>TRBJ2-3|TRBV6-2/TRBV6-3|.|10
ASSYNYDTQY
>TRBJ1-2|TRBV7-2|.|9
ASSPPPGLT
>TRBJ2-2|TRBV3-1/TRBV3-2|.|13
ASRKGESYTGELF
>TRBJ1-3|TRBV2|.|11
ASAQNSGNTIY
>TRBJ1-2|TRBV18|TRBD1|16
ASSPRSGTGISNYGYT
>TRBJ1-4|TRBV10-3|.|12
ASKSGETNEKLF
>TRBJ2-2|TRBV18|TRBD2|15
ASSPLAGAPNTGELF
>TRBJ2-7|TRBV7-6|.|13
ASSLSGSLPYEQY
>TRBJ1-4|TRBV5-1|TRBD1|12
ASSATGGEEKLF
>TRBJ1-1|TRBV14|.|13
ASSQLQGLSTEAF
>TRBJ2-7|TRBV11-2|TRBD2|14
ASSSGLAGGIYEQY
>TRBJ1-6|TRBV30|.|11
AWRSREGSPLH
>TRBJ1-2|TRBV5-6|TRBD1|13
ASSWGDRANYGYT
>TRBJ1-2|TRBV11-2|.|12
ASSEAGLNYGYT
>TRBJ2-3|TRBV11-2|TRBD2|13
ASTQRRGDKDTQY
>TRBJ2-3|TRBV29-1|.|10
SVASSTDTQY
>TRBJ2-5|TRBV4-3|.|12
ASSQGGAGFTQY
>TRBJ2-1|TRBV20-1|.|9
SARRGNEQF
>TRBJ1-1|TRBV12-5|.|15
ASGLDRGAPGNTEAF
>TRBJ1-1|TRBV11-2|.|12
ASSLLGGNTEAF
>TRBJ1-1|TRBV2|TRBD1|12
ASREGQGDLEAF
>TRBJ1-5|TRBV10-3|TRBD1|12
AISAQGDNQPQH
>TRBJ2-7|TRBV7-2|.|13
ASSLAVRATYEQY
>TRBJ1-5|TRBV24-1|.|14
ATSDPRVSGNQPQH
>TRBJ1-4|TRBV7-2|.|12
ASSVPGDARKLF
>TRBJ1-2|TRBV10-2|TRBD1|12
ASTETGGGYGYT
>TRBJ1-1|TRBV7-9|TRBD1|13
ASVPGTGENTEAF
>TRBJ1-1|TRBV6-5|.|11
ASRELMNTEAF
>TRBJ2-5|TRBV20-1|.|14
SASAGWGLSGETQY
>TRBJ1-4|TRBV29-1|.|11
SVAGSTNEKLF
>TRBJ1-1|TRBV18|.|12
ASSRDRKNTEAF
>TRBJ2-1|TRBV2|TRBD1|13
ASSEDRGAYNEQF
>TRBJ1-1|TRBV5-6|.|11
ASSLFGALEAF
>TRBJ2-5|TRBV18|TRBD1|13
ASSTQGEPGQTQY
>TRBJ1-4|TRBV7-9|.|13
ASSLAGIGGEKLF
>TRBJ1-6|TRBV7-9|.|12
ASSPGRLGRPLH
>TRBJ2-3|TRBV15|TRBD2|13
ATSRTASGADTQY
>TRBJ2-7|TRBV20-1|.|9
SARQAYEQY
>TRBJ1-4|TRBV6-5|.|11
ASSSRGREKLF
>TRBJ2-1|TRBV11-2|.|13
ASSTHGQRHNEQF
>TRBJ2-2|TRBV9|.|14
ASSASSGVGYGELF
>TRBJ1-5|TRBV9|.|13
ASSGGEQVNQPQH